Reported below is one TCR beta chain. Its antigen is not yet known. No much larger clone is present one base from it, and per-base qualities are unavailable. TCR beta VDJ combination and CDR3 sequence profiling used genomic DNA as the template. TCR repertoire sequencing was run on an Illumina HiSeq 2000. The authors processed their data as follows. Repertoires were assessed using TRBV/TRBJ rearrangement plots, CDR3 size and DJ length profiles, and Simpson's diversity index. The immunodominant clone was defined as the most abundant DNA sequence in deep sequencing data. CDR3 amino acid sequences were checked for sharing between subjects and were compared against published repertoires and the VDJdb database. Using fastp trimming at Q25 and MiXCR clonotype assembly, TCRdb reanalyzed the public sequencing data and kept in-frame beta chains. Each record represents a unique CDR3 protein, reported with the most common genes and DNA among its rows. The V and J calls come from TCRdb's annotation, not from the publication. This sample is represented by hundreds of thousands of distinct CDR3 sequences; around 30% of them were singletons. Around 0.82% of the sample is held by the ten biggest clonotypes.

The data derive from a study of CD8+CD57+ T cells in acquired aplastic anemia (dated by TCRdb to the late 2010s). General notes on the study: A mean of 3.2 ug of DNA, ranging from roughly 0.19 to 27.4 ug, was extracted from sorted CD4+ and CD8+ cells. A CD8+CD57+ expansion meant a frequency higher than the mean frequency seen in healthy subjects. Results the study describes overall, beyond this receptor: CD8+ Simpson's diversity did not differ significantly between patients and healthy controls (P=0.060). Around 31 CD8+ CDR3 sequences were shared between patients and controls but appeared highly expressed in patients and within their immunodominant clones.

Patients chosen for sequencing had shown expansion of CD8+CD57+ cells by flow cytometry. Severe acquired aplastic anemia was diagnosed in all patients according to International Study of Aplastic Anemia and Agranulocytosis and Camitta criteria. No patient had received any therapy when blood was sampled. The study deep-sequenced TCR repertoires of sorted CD4+ and CD8+ blood T cells from severe aplastic anemia patients and healthy subjects. Patients were enrolled under clinicaltrials.gov protocols 00001620, 01623167, 00001397, 00071045, 00081523 and 00961064 in the USA. Ficoll-Paque density gradient centrifugation was used to isolate peripheral blood mononuclear cells. Before DNA extraction, CD4+ and CD8+ T cells were sorted by FACS or by magnetic beads. From V the trimming removes 5 bases and from J it removes 6 bases, while the gene matches leave 3 bases of the junction unaccounted for. Based on the germline V gene (reference sequence), the CDR1 and CDR2 sequences are LNHDA and SQIVND. The CDR3 covers 15 residues, taking in both the cysteine and the phenylalanine. Only the CDR3 region is kept as DNA, spanning 45 bases read in frame from base 1.

The chain is made from TRBV19 and TRBJ2-1; the junction holds 14 bases that match TRBD2. Sequencing used sorted CD4+, CD8+, or CD8+CD57+ T cells (not recorded which) from PBMCs. This clonotype was obtained from a human donor with aplastic anemia. CDR3 sequence: CASSGTSGSSNEQFF. The DNA reads TGTGCCAGTAGTGGGACTAGCGGGAGCAGCAATGAGCAGTTCTTC.